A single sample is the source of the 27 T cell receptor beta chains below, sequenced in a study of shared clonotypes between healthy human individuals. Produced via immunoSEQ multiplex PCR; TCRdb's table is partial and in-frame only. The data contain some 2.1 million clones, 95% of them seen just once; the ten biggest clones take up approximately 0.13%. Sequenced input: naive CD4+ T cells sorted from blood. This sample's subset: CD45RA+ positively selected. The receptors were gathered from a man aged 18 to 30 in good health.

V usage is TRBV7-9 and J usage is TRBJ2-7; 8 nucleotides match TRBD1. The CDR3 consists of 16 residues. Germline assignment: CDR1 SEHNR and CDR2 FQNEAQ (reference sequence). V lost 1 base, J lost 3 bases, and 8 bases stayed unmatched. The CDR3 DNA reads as TGTGCCAGCAGCTTAGAATACGGACAGGGTCTCTACGAGCAGTACTTC. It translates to CASSLEYGQGLYEQYF.

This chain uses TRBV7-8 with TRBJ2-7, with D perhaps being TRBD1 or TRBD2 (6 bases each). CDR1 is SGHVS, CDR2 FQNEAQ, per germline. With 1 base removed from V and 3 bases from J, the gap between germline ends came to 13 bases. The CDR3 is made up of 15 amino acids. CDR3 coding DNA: TGTGCCAGCAGCTTAGAGGGGGGAGAGGGCTACGAGCAGTACTTC. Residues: CASSLEGGEGYEQYF.

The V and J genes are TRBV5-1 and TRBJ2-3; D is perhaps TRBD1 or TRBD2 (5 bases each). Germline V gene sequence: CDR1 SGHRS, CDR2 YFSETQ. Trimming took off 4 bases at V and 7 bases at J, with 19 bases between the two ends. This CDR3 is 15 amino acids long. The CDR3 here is CASSMEQGDRYTQYF. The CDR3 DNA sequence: TGCGCCAGCAGCATGGAGCAGGGAGATAGATATACGCAGTATTTT.

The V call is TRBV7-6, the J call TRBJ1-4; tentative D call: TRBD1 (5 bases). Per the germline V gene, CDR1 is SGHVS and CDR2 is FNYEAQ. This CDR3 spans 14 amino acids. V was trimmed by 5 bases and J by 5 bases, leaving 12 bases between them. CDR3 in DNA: TGTGCCAGCAGCGCCTTTGGGGGAAATGAAAAACTGTTTTTT. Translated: CASSAFGGNEKLFF.

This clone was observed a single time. The CDR3 protein is CASRGQAKTYEQYF. DNA of the CDR3: TGCGCCAGCAGGGGACAGGCGAAAACCTACGAGCAGTACTTC. The chain links TRBV10-2 to TRBJ2-7; TRBD1 matches 8 bases. CDR3 length: 14 amino acids. J gave up 2 bases and V 6 bases, and 6 bases lay outside the gene matches. Germline V gene lookup returns CDR1 WSHSY and CDR2 SAAADI.

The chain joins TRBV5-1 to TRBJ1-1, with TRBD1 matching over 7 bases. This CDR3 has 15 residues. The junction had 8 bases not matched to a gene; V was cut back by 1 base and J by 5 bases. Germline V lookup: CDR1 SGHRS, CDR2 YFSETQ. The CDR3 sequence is CASSLTGQRETEAFF. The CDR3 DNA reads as TGCGCCAGCAGCTTGACGGGACAGAGGGAGACTGAAGCTTTCTTT. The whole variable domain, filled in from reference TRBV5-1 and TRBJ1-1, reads KAGVTQTPRYLIKTRGQQVTLSCSPISGHRSVSWYQQTPGQGLQFLFEYFSETQRNKGNFPGRFSGRQFSNSRSEMNVSTLELGDSALYLCASSLTGQRETEAFFGQGTRLTVV.

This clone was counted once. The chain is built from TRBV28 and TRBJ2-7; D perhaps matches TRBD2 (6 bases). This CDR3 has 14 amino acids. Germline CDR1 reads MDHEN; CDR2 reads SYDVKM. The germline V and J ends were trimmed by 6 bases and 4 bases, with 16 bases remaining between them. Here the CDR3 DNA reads TGTGCCAGCAGCGCCGGGTTAGGGAGGTACGAGCAGTACTTC. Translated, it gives CASSAGLGRYEQYF.

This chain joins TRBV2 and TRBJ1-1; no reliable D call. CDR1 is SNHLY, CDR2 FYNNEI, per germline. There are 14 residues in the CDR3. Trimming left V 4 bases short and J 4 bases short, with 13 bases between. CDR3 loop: CASSGQAISTEAFF. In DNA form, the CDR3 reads TGTGCCAGCAGTGGGCAGGCCATCTCCACTGAAGCTTTCTTT.

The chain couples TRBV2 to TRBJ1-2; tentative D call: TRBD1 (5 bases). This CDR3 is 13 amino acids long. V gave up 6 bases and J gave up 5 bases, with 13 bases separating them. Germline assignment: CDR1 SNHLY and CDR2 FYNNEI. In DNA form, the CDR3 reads TGTGCCAGCAGGGGGGACGACCTTTATGGCTACACCTTC. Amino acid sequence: CASRGDDLYGYTF. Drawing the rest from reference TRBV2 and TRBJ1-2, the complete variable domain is EPEVTQTPSHQVTQMGQEVILRCVPISNHLYFYWYRQILGQKVEFLVSFYNNEISEKSEIFDDQFSVERPDGSNFTLKIRSTKLEDSAMYFCASRGDDLYGYTFGSGTRLTVV.

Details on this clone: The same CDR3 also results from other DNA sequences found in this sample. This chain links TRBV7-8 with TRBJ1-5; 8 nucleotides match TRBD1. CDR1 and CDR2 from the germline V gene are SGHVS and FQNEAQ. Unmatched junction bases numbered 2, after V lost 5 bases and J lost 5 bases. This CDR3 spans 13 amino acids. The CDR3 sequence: CASSPDRDQPQHF. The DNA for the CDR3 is TGTGCCAGCAGCCCGGACAGGGATCAGCCCCAGCATTTT.

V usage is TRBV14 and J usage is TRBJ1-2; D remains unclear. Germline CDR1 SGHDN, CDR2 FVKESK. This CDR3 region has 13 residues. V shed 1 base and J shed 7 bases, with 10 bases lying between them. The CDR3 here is CASSQVSESGYTF. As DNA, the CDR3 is TGTGCCAGCAGCCAAGTCTCCGAGAGTGGCTACACCTTC.

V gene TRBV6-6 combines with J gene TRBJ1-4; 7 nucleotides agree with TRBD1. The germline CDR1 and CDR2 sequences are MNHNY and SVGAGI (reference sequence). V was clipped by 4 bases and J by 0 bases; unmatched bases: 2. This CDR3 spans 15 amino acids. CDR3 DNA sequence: TGTGCCAGCAGTTCACAGGGGTCAACTAATGAAAAACTGTTTTTT. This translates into CASSSQGSTNEKLFF.

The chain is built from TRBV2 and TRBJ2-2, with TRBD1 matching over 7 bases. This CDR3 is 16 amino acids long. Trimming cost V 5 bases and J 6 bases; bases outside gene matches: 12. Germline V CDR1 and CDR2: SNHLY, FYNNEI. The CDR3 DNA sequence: TGTGCCAGCAGTCCGGACAGGACGATAAGGGCCGGGGAGCTGTTTTTT. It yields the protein CASSPDRTIRAGELFF. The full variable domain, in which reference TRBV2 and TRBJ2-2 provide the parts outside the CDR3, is EPEVTQTPSHQVTQMGQEVILRCVPISNHLYFYWYRQILGQKVEFLVSFYNNEISEKSEIFDDQFSVERPDGSNFTLKIRSTKLEDSAMYFCASSPDRTIRAGELFFGEGSRLTVL.

CDR3 in DNA: TGTGCCAGCAGCAAAGCAGGAGGGGAACTAGGAAACACCATATATTTT. Translating gives CASSKAGGELGNTIYF. The chain recombines TRBV21-1 with TRBJ1-3. TRBV21-1 is annotated as a pseudogene. The CDR3 length is 16 residues.

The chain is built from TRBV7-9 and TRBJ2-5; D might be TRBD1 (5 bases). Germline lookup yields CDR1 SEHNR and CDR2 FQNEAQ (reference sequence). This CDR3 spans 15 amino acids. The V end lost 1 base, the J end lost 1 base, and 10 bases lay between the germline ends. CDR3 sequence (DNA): TGTGCCAGCAGCTTAGGCAGGGCCCCCCAAGAGACCCAGTACTTC. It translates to CASSLGRAPQETQYF.

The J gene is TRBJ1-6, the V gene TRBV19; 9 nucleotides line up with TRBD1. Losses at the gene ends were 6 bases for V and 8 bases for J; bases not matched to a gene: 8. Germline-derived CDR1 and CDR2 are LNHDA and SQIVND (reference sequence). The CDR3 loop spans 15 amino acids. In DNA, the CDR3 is TGTGCCAGTAGACTGGGACAGGGAGGGGATTCACCCCTCCACTTT. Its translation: CASRLGQGGDSPLHF.

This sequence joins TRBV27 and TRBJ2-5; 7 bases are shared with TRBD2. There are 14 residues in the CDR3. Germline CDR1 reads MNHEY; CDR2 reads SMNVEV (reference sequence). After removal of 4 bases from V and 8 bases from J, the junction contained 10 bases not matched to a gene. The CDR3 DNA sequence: TGTGCCAGCAGTTCCGGGACTAACCCATTTACCCAGTACTTC. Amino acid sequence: CASSSGTNPFTQYF.

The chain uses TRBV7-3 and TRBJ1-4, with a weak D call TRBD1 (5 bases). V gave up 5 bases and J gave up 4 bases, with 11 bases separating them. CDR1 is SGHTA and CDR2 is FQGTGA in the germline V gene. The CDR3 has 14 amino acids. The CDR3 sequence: CASSPQGLNEKLFF. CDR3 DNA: TGTGCCAGCAGCCCCCAGGGCCTTAATGAAAAACTGTTTTTT.

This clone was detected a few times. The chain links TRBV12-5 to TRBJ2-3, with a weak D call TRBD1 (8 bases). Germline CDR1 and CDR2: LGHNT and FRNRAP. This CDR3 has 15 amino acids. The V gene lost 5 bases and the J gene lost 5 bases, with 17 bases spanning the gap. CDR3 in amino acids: CASGLGTGGGDTQYF. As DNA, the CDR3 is TGTGCTAGTGGTCTAGGGACAGGCGGGGGAGATACGCAGTATTTT. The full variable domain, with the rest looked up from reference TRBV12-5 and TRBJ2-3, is DARVTQTPRHKVTEMGQEVTMRCQPILGHNTVFWYRQTMMQGLELLAYFRNRAPLDDSGMPKDRFSAEMPDATLATLKIQPSEPRDSAVYFCASGLGTGGGDTQYFGPGTRLTVL.

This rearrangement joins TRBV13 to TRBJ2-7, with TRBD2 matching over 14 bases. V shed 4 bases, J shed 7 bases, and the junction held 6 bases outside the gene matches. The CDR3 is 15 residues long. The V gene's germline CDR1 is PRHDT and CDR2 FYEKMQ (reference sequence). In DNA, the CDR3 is TGTGCCAGCAGCTCCGGACTAGCGGGAGGAAGAGAGCAGTACTTC. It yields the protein CASSSGLAGGREQYF.

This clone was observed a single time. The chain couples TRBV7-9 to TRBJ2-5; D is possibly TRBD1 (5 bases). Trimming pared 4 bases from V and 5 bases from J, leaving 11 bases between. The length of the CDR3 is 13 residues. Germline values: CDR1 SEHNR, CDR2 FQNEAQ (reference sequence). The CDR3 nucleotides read TGTGCCAGCAGCTCCGACAGAACGGAGACCCAGTACTTC. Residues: CASSSDRTETQYF.

In DNA, the CDR3 is TGTGCCAGCAGTGCCCAACTGAGAGATACGCAGTATTTT. Translating it yields CASSAQLRDTQYF. The J gene is TRBJ2-3, the V gene TRBV2, with D uncertain. V lost 4 bases to trimming and J lost 5 bases, with 10 bases between them. Germline CDR1 SNHLY, CDR2 FYNNEI. The CDR3 totals 13 residues.

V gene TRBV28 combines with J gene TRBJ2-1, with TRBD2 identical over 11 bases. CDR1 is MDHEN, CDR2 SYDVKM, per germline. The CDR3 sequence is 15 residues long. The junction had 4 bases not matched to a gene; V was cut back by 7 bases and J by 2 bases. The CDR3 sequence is CASTSSGGPYNEQFF. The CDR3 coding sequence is TGTGCCAGCACCTCTAGCGGGGGGCCCTACAATGAGCAGTTCTTC.

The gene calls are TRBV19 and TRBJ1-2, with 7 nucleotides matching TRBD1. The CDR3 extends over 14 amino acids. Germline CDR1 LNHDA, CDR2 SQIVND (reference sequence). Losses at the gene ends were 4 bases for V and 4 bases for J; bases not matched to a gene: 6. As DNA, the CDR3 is TGTGCCAGTAGTACGACAGGGTCTATCTATGGCTACACCTTC. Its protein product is CASSTTGSIYGYTF. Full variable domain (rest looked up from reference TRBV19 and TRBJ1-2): DGGITQSPKYLFRKEGQNVTLSCEQNLNHDAMYWYRQDPGQGLRLIYYSQIVNDFQKGDIAEGYSVSREKKESFPLTVTSAQKNPTAFYLCASSTTGSIYGYTFGSGTRLTVV.

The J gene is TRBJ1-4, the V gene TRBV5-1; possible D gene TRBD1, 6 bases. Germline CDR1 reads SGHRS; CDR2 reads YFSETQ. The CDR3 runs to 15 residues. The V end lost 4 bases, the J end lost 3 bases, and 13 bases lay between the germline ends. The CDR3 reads CASSAQGSSNEKLFF. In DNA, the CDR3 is TGCGCCAGCAGCGCTCAGGGGTCGTCTAATGAAAAACTGTTTTTT.

The CDR3 DNA reads as TGTGCCATCACTGGACGGGGGGCCTACGAGCAGTACTTC. Protein product: CAITGRGAYEQYF. V is TRBV2 and J is TRBJ2-7, with TRBD2 identical over 7 bases. The CDR3 sequence is 13 residues long. Germline loops: CDR1 SNHLY, CDR2 FYNNEI. V lost 10 bases to trimming and J lost 2 bases; unmatched junction nucleotides: 8.

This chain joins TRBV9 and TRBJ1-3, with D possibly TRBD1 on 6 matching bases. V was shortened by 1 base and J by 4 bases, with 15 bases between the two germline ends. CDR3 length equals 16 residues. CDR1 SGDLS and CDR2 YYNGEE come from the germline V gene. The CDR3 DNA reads TGTGCCAGCAGCGTAAGGGGGGATGATAGCGGAAACACCATATATTTT. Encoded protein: CASSVRGDDSGNTIYF. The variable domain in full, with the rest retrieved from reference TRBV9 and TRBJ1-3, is DSGVTQTPKHLITATGQRVTLRCSPRSGDLSVYWYQQSLDQGLQFLIQYYNGEERAKGNILERFSAQQFPDLHSELNLSSLELGDSALYFCASSVRGDDSGNTIYFGEGSWLTVV.